Below are 2 T cell receptor beta chains sequenced from a single sample in a study of blood T cells in healthy people across ages. Next came a second PCR, run for about 7 to 11 cycles, which used a sample-barcoded 5' primer along with a J-beta primer mix. Each CDR3 protein gets one entry after TCRdb re-called the 5' RACE reads with MiXCR. The table records over a million distinct CDR3 sequences, more than 40% of them present only once. Sequenced material: blood. These TCRs come from a woman aged 55-75 years in good health.

The rearrangement links TRBV7-6 to TRBJ2-4; no clear D. The germline V gene encodes CDR1 SGHVS and CDR2 FNYEAQ. Trimming stripped 4 bases from V and 0 bases from J, with 13 bases between. The CDR3 totals 16 residues. CDR3 coding DNA: TGTGCCAGCAGCTCCCTTAATGACCTAGCCAAAAACATTCAGTACTTC. Protein product: CASSSLNDLAKNIQYF.

The J gene is TRBJ2-3, the V gene TRBV2; TRBD2 agrees at 8 bases. The CDR3 sequence is 16 residues long. Germline V gene lookup returns CDR1 SNHLY and CDR2 FYNNEI. V lost 6 bases to trimming and J lost 6 bases; unmatched junction nucleotides: 14. The CDR3 sequence: CASSPAGDRHGDTQYF. The CDR3, as DNA: TGTGCCAGCAGCCCAGCGGGAGATAGGCATGGCGATACGCAGTATTTT.